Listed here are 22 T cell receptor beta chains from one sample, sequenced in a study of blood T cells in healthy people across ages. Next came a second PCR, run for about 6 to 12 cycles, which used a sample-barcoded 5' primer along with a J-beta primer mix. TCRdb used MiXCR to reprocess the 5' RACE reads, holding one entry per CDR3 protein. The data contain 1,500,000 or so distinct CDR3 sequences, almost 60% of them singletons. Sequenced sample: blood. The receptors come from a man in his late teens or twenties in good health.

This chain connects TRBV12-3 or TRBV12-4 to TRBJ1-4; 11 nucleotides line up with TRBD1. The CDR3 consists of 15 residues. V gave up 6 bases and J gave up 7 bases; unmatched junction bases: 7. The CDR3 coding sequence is TGTGCCAGCAGGGACAGGGGGCGCGGATCTGAAAAACTGTTTTTT. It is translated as CASRDRGRGSEKLFF.

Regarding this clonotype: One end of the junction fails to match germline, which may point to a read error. In DNA form, the CDR3 reads TGCGCCAGCAGCCAAGATGAGGCCCCTGGGTACACTGAGCAGTTCTTC. Its translation is CASSQDEAPGYTEQFF. J is TRBJ2-1 and V is TRBV4-3, with no clear D. The germline V gene encodes CDR1 LGHNA and CDR2 YSLEER. The CDR3 runs to 16 residues.

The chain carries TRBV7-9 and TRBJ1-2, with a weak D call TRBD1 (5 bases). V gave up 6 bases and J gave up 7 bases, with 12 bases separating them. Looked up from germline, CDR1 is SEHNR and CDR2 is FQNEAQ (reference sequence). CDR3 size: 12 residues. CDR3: CASSPEGLGYTF. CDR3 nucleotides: TGTGCCAGCAGTCCGGAGGGGCTTGGCTACACCTTC.

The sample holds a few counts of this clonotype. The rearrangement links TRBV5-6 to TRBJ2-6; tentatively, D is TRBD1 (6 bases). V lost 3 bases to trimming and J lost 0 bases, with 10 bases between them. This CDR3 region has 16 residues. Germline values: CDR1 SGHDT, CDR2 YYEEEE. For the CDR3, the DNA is TGTGCCAGCAGCTACATGGGGGCCTCTGGGGCCAACGTCCTGACTTTC. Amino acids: CASSYMGASGANVLTF.

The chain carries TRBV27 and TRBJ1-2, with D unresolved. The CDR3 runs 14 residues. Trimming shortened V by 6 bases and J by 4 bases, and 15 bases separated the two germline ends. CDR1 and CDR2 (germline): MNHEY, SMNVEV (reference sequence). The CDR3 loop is CASRTLGEGYGYTF. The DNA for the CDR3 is TGTGCCAGCAGGACCCTCGGGGAGGGCTATGGCTACACCTTC.

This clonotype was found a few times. DNA for the CDR3: TGCAGTGCTAGAGAGGTCAGTGGACGCTCTGGAAACACCATATATTTT. Residues: CSAREVSGRSGNTIYF. This chain joins TRBV20-1 and TRBJ1-3; unclear D gene. CDR1 is DFQATT, CDR2 SNEGSKA, per germline (reference sequence). Trimming stripped 0 bases from V and 0 bases from J, with 12 bases between. This CDR3 contains 16 residues.

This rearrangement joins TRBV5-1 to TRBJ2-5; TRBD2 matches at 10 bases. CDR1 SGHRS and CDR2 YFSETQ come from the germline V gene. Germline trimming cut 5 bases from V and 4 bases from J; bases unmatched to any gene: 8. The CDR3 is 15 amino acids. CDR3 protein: CASRSGPSGGETQYF. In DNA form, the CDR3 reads TGCGCCAGCAGAAGTGGGCCTAGCGGGGGAGAGACCCAGTACTTC.

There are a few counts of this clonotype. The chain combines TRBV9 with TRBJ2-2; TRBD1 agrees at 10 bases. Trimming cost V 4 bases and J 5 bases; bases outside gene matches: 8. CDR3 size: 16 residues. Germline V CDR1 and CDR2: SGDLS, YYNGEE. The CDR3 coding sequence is TGTGCCAGCAGCCCTCAGGGACAGGGGATGACCGGGGAGCTGTTTTTT. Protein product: CASSPQGQGMTGELFF.

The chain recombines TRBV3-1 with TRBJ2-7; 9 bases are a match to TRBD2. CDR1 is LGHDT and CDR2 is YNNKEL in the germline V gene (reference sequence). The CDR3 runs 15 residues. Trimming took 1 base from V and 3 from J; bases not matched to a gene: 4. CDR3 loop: CASSQAPSGDYEQYF. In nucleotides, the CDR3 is TGTGCCAGCAGCCAAGCGCCTAGCGGGGACTACGAGCAGTACTTC.

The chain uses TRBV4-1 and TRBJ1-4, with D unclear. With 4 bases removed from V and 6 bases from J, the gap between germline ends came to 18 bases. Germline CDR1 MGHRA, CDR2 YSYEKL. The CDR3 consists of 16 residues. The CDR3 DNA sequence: TGCGCCAGCAGCCGTTACCTCGCGGGTCTTGATGAAAAACTGTTTTTT. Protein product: CASSRYLAGLDEKLFF.

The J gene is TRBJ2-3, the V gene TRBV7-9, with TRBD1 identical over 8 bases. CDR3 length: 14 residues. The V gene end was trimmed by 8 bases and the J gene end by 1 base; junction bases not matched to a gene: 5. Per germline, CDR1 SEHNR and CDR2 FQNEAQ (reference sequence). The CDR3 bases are TGTGCCAGCGCAGGGGGCGTCGGCACAGATACGCAGTATTTT. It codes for CASAGGVGTDTQYF. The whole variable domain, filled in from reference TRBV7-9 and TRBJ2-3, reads DTGVSQNPRHKITKRGQNVTFRCDPISEHNRLYWYRQTLGQGPEFLTYFQNEAQLEKSRLLSDRFSAERPKGSFSTLEIQRTEQGDSAMYLCASAGGVGTDTQYFGPGTRLTVL.

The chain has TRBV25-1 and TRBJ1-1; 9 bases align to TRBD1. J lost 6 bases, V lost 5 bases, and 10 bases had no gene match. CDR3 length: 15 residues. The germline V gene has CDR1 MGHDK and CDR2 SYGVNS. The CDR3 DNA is TGTGCCAGCAGTCCTACCGGGACAGGGATTTCTGAAGCTTTCTTT. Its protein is CASSPTGTGISEAFF.

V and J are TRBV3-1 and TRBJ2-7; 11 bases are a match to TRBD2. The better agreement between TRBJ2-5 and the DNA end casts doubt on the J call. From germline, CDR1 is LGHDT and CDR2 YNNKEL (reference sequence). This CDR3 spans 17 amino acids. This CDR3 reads CASSQAEITSGRETQYF. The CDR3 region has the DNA TGTGCCAGCAGCCAAGCTGAGATTACTAGCGGGAGAGAGACCCAGTACTTC.

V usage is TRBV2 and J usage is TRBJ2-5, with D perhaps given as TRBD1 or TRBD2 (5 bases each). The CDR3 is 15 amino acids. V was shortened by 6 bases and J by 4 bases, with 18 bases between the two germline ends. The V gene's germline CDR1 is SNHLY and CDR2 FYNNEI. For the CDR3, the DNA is TGTGCCAGCAGAGGGTGGGGCATAGCGCCAGAGACCCAGTACTTC. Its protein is CASRGWGIAPETQYF.

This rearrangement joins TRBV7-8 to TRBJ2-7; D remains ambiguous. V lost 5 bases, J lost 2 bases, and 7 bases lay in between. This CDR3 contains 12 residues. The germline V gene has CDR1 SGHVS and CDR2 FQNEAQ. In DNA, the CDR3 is TGTGCCAGCAGCCGCAGGACCTACGAGCAGTACTTC. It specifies CASSRRTYEQYF.

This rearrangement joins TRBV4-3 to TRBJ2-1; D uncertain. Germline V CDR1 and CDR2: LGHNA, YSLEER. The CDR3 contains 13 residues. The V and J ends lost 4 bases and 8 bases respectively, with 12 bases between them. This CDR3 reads CASSLLKWYEQFF. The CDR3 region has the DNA TGCGCCAGCAGCCTCCTGAAGTGGTATGAGCAGTTCTTC.

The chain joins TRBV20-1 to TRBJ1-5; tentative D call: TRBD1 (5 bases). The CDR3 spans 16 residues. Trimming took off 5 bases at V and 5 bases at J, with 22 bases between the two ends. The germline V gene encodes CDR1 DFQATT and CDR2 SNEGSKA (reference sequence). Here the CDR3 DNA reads TGCAGTGCTCAACCGGGACTCCAACTCTTTCATCAGCCCCAGCATTTT. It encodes CSAQPGLQLFHQPQHF.

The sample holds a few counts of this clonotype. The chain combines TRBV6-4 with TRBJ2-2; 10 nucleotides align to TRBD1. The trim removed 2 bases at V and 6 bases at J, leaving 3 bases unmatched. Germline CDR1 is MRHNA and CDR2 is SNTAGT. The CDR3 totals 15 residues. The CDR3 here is CASSDGTGEAGELFF. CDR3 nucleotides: TGTGCCAGCAGTGACGGGACAGGGGAAGCCGGGGAGCTGTTTTTT.

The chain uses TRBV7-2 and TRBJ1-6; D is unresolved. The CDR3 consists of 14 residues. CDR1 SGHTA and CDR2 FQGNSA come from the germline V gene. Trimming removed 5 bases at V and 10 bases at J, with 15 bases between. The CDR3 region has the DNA TGTGCCAGCAGCCAGGCGGGCGGAAGGTCACCCCTCCACTTT. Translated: CASSQAGGRSPLHF.

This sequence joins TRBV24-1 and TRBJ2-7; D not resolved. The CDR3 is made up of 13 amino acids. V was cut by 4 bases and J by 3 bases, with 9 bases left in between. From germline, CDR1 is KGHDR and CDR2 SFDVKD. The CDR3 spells CATSDPRGYEQYF. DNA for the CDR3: TGTGCCACCAGTGACCCCCGTGGCTACGAGCAGTACTTC.

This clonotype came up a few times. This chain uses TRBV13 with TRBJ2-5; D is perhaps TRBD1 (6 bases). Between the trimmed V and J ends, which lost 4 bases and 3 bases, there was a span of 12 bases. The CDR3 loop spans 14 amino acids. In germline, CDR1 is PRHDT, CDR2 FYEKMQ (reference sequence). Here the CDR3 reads CASSWGPYKETQYF. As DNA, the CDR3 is TGTGCCAGCAGCTGGGGGCCTTATAAAGAGACCCAGTACTTC.

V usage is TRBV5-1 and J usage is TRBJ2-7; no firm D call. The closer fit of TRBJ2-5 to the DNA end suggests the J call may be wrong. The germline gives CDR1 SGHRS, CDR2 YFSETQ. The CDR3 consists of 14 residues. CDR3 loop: CASSVGRRQETQYF. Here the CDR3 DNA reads TGCGCCAGCAGTGTCGGCAGGAGACAAGAGACCCAGTACTTC.